This T cell receptor (beta chain) was sequenced in a study of cytomegalovirus exposure and HLA in healthy donors. Overall study results and limits: Most observed TCR sequences were rare, whereas some public TCRs were detected in many donors. A missense DCLRE1C variant was associated with V- and J-gene trimming of TCR beta chains in a later analysis, and an independent cohort replicated the association.

The PCR used 60 Vbeta and 13 Jbeta primers. Assay: immunoSEQ multiplex PCR; the TCRdb copy retains only in-frame clones and omits some. The top ten hold about 2.5% of the sample, which has hundreds of thousands of clones, 77% seen once. As concerns this clone: Its antigen is undetermined.

Donors consisted of healthy bone marrow donors. CDR1 and CDR2 (germline): LGHNA, YSLEER. Trimming pared 4 bases from V and 0 bases from J, leaving 15 bases between. This CDR3 region has 16 residues. Sequenced material: PBMCs. The chain uses TRBV4-3 and TRBJ1-2, with D perhaps TRBD1 (6 bases). This receptor was identified in an older woman in good health and CMV-seropositive. The CDR3 loop reads CASSLLTGTTNYGYTF. CDR3 DNA sequence: TGCGCCAGCAGCCTACTAACCGGGACAACTAACTATGGCTACACCTTC.